This passage covers 8 T cell receptor beta chains from one sample sequenced in a study of control samples from healthy donors and cancer patients. Method: immunoSEQ multiplex PCR; TCRdb's copy keeps in-frame clones and lacks some. The data hold just under 75,000 clones, with roughly nine tenths observed a single time. Sequencing was carried out using blood. The source is a woman aged 45-65 years in good health.

The V call is TRBV4-1, the J call TRBJ2-7; the D gene is possibly TRBD2 (6 bases). This CDR3 is 15 amino acids long. CDR1 is MGHRA, CDR2 YSYEKL, per germline. Deletions cut 3 bases from V and 0 bases from J, with 12 bases between. Written as DNA, the CDR3 is TGCGCCAGCAGCCATAGCTACGGGAGCTCCTACGAGCAGTACTTC. Its translation is CASSHSYGSSYEQYF.

The chain employs TRBV27 and TRBJ2-6, with D unresolved. The length of the CDR3 is 14 residues. V lost 2 bases and J 5 bases, leaving 7 bases between the germline ends. Germline V gene lookup returns CDR1 MNHEY and CDR2 SMNVEV (reference sequence). CDR3 sequence (DNA): TGTGCCAGCAGTTTAGGACGGTGGGCCAACGTCCTGACTTTC. Protein sequence: CASSLGRWANVLTF.

The J gene is TRBJ1-3, the V gene TRBV28, with 8 bases identical to TRBD1. Germline CDR1 reads MDHEN; CDR2 reads SYDVKM. Unmatched junction bases numbered 6, after V lost 5 bases and J lost 6 bases. The CDR3 covers 14 residues. The CDR3 bases are TGTGCCAGCAGTCCCGCAGGGGGCAAAAACACCATATATTTT. This translates into CASSPAGGKNTIYF.

The rearrangement uses TRBV3-1 (or the pseudogene TRBV3-2) and TRBJ1-2; 7 bases agree with TRBD1. Germline loops: CDR1 LGHDT, CDR2 YNNKEL (reference sequence). V was clipped by 0 bases and J by 4 bases; unmatched bases: 5. The CDR3 has 15 residues. The DNA for the CDR3 is TGTGCCAGCAGCCAAGATCACAGGGGAGCCTATGGCTACACCTTC. This translates into CASSQDHRGAYGYTF.

The V call is TRBV11-2, the J call TRBJ2-1, with 9 positions matching TRBD2. The CDR3 runs to 16 residues. The germline V gene encodes CDR1 SGHAT and CDR2 FQNNGV. V was clipped by 5 bases and J by 6 bases; unmatched bases: 11. CDR3 residues: CASSPRPGGGGNEQFF. The CDR3 DNA follows: TGTGCCAGCAGCCCCCGACCCGGCGGGGGGGGCAATGAGCAGTTCTTC.

This sequence joins TRBV28 and TRBJ1-2, with a weak D call TRBD1 (5 bases). CDR3 length: 14 residues. CDR1 is MDHEN and CDR2 is SYDVKM in the germline V gene. V was trimmed by 3 bases and J by 0 bases, leaving 8 bases between them. The CDR3 DNA reads TGTGCCAGCAGTTTGGGGACGGCTAACTATGGCTACACCTTC. Its translation is CASSLGTANYGYTF.

This clone appeared a single time. The chain couples TRBV6-5 to TRBJ1-5; a possible D gene is TRBD1 (5 bases). The CDR3 is 15 amino acids. Germline CDR1 and CDR2: MNHEY and SVGAGI. The ends were cut back, 7 bases at V and 4 bases at J, with 17 bases in the middle. CDR3 coding DNA: TGTGCCAGCAAGCGCCAGGGACGGATTAATCAGCCCCAGCATTTT. Translated: CASKRQGRINQPQHF.

The rearrangement links TRBV6-5 to TRBJ2-3, with D tentatively TRBD1 or TRBD2 (6 bases each). This CDR3 comprises 15 residues. The ends were cut back, 2 bases at V and 0 bases at J, with 9 bases in the middle. Germline V gives CDR1 MNHEY, CDR2 SVGAGI. In nucleotides, the CDR3 is TGTGCCAGCAGTTACAGGGGGGCCAGCACAGATACGCAGTATTTT. As protein: CASSYRGASTDTQYF.